These 25 T cell receptor beta chains came from one sample sequenced in a study of regulatory T cells in long-lasting Graves disease. Time point given: persistent/refractory GD, antithyroid drugs over 5 years with positive TRAb. The TCR library was made from RNA extracted from PBMCs. Arm-PCR with iRepertoire HTBI primers amplified the CDR3 regions for these TCR beta libraries. TCRdb re-analysed the multiplex PCR reads in MiXCR, keeping a single row per CDR3 protein. Among around 300,000 distinct CDR3 sequences listed, 22% were seen once. The material was peripheral blood mononuclear cells (PBMCs), obtained when the disease was refractory, from a patient treated with antithyroid drugs. These receptors all come from a female donor with Graves disease.

This clonotype appeared many times. The chain uses TRBV28 and TRBJ1-4, with TRBD1 matching 8 bases. J lost 0 bases, V lost 8 bases, and 8 bases had no gene match. Per germline, CDR1 MDHEN and CDR2 SYDVKM. This CDR3 has 16 residues. The CDR3 region has the DNA TGTGCCAGCCGCAGGGGGCGAAGGACAACTAATGAAAAACTGTTTTTT. Protein: CASRRGRRTTNEKLFF.

This clonotype was seen repeatedly, ten times or more. The J gene is TRBJ2-5, the V gene TRBV20-1; D not certain. The V gene lost 5 bases and the J gene lost 5 bases, with 15 bases spanning the gap. In germline, CDR1 is DFQATT, CDR2 SNEGSKA (reference sequence). The CDR3 is 13 residues long. CDR3 sequence (DNA): TGCAGTGCTTTGGGGTCCGGAGTGGAGACCCAGTACTTC. As protein: CSALGSGVETQYF.

This clonotype came up many times. The chain uses TRBV24-1 and TRBJ2-7; 8 bases agree with TRBD1. The CDR3 consists of 16 residues. V trimming: 2 bases; J trimming: 2 bases; junction bases outside the gene matches: 7. In germline, CDR1 is KGHDR, CDR2 SFDVKD. In DNA form, the CDR3 reads TGTGCCACCAGTGATTCCTCCGGGACAGGAGCCTACGAGCAGTACTTC. Its protein is CATSDSSGTGAYEQYF.

The J gene is TRBJ2-2, the V gene TRBV27; TRBD2 aligns across 10 bases. The CDR3 extends over 15 amino acids. Trimming took 5 bases from V and 4 from J; bases not matched to a gene: 4. Germline values: CDR1 MNHEY, CDR2 SMNVEV (reference sequence). CDR3 loop: CASSNEREGTGELFF. CDR3 nucleotides: TGTGCCAGCAGTAACGAGCGGGAGGGCACCGGGGAGCTGTTTTTT.

The table lists this clonotype with a few counts. The chain is built from TRBV6-2 or TRBV6-3 and TRBJ2-1; D not resolved. The germline gives CDR1 MNHEY, CDR2 SVGEGT. This CDR3 has 13 amino acids. V shed 7 bases and J shed 6 bases, with 13 bases lying between them. The CDR3 DNA sequence: TGTGCCAGCACTGGGTTTACGAGCAATGAGCAGTTCTTC. Translated: CASTGFTSNEQFF.

In its sample, this clonotype was seen a few times. CDR3 DNA: TGTGCCAGCAGTTTAGCAGCTAGGGGTTGGGAGCAGTACTTC. This encodes CASSLAARGWEQYF. J is TRBJ2-7 and V is TRBV12-3 or TRBV12-4, with a tentative D call TRBD1 (5 bases). The ends were cut back, 0 bases at V and 7 bases at J, with 13 bases in the middle. CDR3 length: 14 amino acids.

The V and J genes are TRBV10-3 and TRBJ1-2; possibly TRBD1 for D (6 bases). The germline V gene has CDR1 ENHRY and CDR2 SYGVKD. The V end lost 3 bases, the J end lost 13 bases, and 21 bases lay between the germline ends. The CDR3 extends over 14 amino acids. CDR3 DNA: TGTGCCATCAGTGAACAGGGAAGGGATAGCAGTTGCACCTTC. Residues: CAISEQGRDSSCTF.

The chain's CDR3 is CASSLRTAANTGELFF. As DNA, the CDR3 is TGTGCCAGCAGCCTGCGGACAGCCGCGAACACCGGGGAGCTGTTTTTT. The gene calls are TRBV27 and TRBJ2-2, with TRBD1 as a possible D gene (6 bases). The CDR3 length is 16 residues. Between the trimmed V and J ends, which lost 6 bases and 0 bases, there was a span of 14 bases. Per germline, CDR1 MNHEY and CDR2 SMNVEV (reference sequence).

As to this clonotype: A much larger clone lies a single base off, so this may be a read error. In DNA, the CDR3 is TGTGCCAGCGGCGATGAAGCGAACACCGGGGAGCTGTTTTTT. Translation gives CASGDEANTGELFF. The rearrangement joins TRBV13 to TRBJ2-2, with D hard to call. CDR1 is PRHDT, CDR2 FYEKMQ, per germline (reference sequence). This CDR3 has 14 residues. The ends were cut back, 8 bases at V and 0 bases at J, with 10 bases in the middle.

This chain joins TRBV19 and TRBJ2-2; 14 bases agree with TRBD2. CDR3 length equals 18 residues. In germline, CDR1 is LNHDA, CDR2 SQIVND (reference sequence). Unmatched junction bases numbered 8, after V lost 0 bases and J lost 8 bases. The CDR3 bases are TGTGCCAGTAGTATAGATGGGGGACTAGCGGGAGAATCGGGGGAGCTGTTTTTT. Translating it yields CASSIDGGLAGESGELFF.

This chain uses TRBV7-2 with TRBJ2-6; D tentatively reads TRBD1 or TRBD2 (6 bases each). This CDR3 comprises 21 residues. With 6 bases removed from V and 4 bases from J, the gap between germline ends came to 31 bases. Germline V CDR1 and CDR2: SGHTA, FQGNSA. CDR3 coding DNA: TGTGCCAGCAGTCTGGCGAGGGGGGTCGGGGCCAAGTCAGTCGGGGCCAACGTCCTGACTTTC. Protein sequence: CASSLARGVGAKSVGANVLTF.

V usage is TRBV15 and J usage is TRBJ2-7; no definite D call. Germline lookup yields CDR1 LNHNV and CDR2 YYDKDF (reference sequence). Trimming took 5 bases from V and 2 from J, leaving 10 bases between them. The length of the CDR3 is 13 residues. The CDR3 sequence: CATSGNMAYEQYF. The CDR3 bases are TGTGCCACCAGCGGGAACATGGCCTACGAGCAGTACTTC.

This clonotype was counted ten times or more. The V gene is TRBV7-2, the J gene TRBJ2-1; D gene unclear. This CDR3 region has 14 residues. The germline V and J ends were trimmed by 6 bases and 9 bases, with 18 bases remaining between them. CDR1 and CDR2 (germline): SGHTA, FQGNSA. The chain's CDR3 is CASRGSLGVPEQFF. The CDR3 DNA is TGTGCCAGCAGAGGTAGCCTGGGTGTTCCTGAGCAGTTCTTC.

This clonotype occurred a few times. The chain combines TRBV20-1 with TRBJ2-5; D remains unclear. The CDR3 sequence is 17 residues long. Trimming removed 7 bases from V and 1 base from J, with 25 bases in between. Germline assignment: CDR1 DFQATT and CDR2 SNEGSKA (reference sequence). CDR3 DNA sequence: TGCAGTGGGCCGAGTGAATTAGGCAGTAACACCCAAGAGACCCAGTACTTC. It encodes CSGPSELGSNTQETQYF.

This clonotype was counted between two and nine times. The chain joins TRBV11-2 to TRBJ2-2, with D perhaps matching TRBD1 (8 bases). Trimming cost V 5 bases and J 3 bases, with 13 bases left between them. This CDR3 comprises 15 residues. CDR1 and CDR2 (germline): SGHAT, FQNNGV. CDR3 in amino acids: CASSIQGGDTGELFF. CDR3 nucleotide sequence: TGTGCCAGCAGCATACAGGGGGGGGACACCGGGGAGCTGTTTTTT.

As to this clonotype: A much larger clone differs from this one at a single base, so this may be a read error. The chain carries TRBV30 and TRBJ1-1; D remains ambiguous. Germline V gives CDR1 GTSNPN, CDR2 SVGIG (reference sequence). V was pared by 0 bases and J by 1 base, with 6 bases between. CDR3 length: 13 amino acids. This CDR3 reads CAWSVHRNTEAFF. CDR3 DNA: TGTGCCTGGAGTGTACACAGGAACACTGAAGCTTTCTTT.

J is TRBJ1-4 and V is TRBV4-3; unclear D gene. V was trimmed by 1 base and J by 7 bases, leaving 7 bases between them. The germline V gene has CDR1 LGHNA and CDR2 YSLEER. The CDR3 length is 13 residues. The CDR3 is CASSQALGEKLFF. DNA of the CDR3: TGCGCCAGCAGCCAAGCCTTAGGTGAAAAACTGTTTTTT.

Note on this clonotype: Because the CDR3 is missing its conserved closing phenylalanine or tryptophan, this is likely a read error. The CDR3 region has the DNA TGTGCCAGCAGTTTATCGTCGGGGGTCATTTACGAGCAGTACCTC. Translated, it gives CASSLSSGVIYEQYL. The chain carries TRBV27 and TRBJ2-7, with TRBD2 as a possible D gene (6 bases). Looked up from germline, CDR1 is MNHEY and CDR2 is SMNVEV (reference sequence). This CDR3 has 15 amino acids. Trimming pared 0 bases from V and 4 bases from J, leaving 13 bases between.

The chain links TRBV4-3 to TRBJ2-3; D might be TRBD2 (5 bases). The V gene's germline CDR1 is LGHNA and CDR2 YSLEER. The CDR3 extends over 16 amino acids. V was cut by 1 base and J by 0 bases, with 11 bases left in between. The CDR3 coding sequence is TGCGCCAGCAGCCAAGGCTCTAGCCGTAGCACAGATACGCAGTATTTT. Translation: CASSQGSSRSTDTQYF.

This clonotype was seen repeatedly, ten times or more. This rearrangement joins TRBV12-3 or TRBV12-4 to TRBJ1-1; D is ambiguous. V was shortened by 4 bases and J by 4 bases, with 10 bases between the two germline ends. This CDR3 has 13 residues. Written as DNA, the CDR3 is TGTGCCAGCAGTTCTCAAGGAGTCACTGAAGCTTTCTTT. Translated, it gives CASSSQGVTEAFF.

This clonotype occurred many times. V gene TRBV7-8 combines with J gene TRBJ1-5, with D unresolved. CDR1 is SGHVS and CDR2 is FQNEAQ in the germline V gene. With 5 bases removed from V and 6 bases from J, the gap between germline ends came to 17 bases. The CDR3 sequence is 15 residues long. This CDR3 reads CASSTKWPASQPQHF. As DNA, the CDR3 is TGTGCCAGCAGCACCAAGTGGCCCGCAAGTCAGCCCCAGCATTTT.

This clonotype was picked up many times. The V and J genes are TRBV12-3 or TRBV12-4 and TRBJ2-7, with 7 bases aligning to TRBD2. Germline trimming cut 7 bases from V and 7 bases from J; bases unmatched to any gene: 16. This CDR3 comprises 15 residues. The CDR3 loop reads CASTSRASGSGEQYF. The DNA of the CDR3 is TGTGCCAGCACCTCCCGGGCTAGCGGTTCTGGAGAGCAGTACTTC.

In its sample, this clonotype was seen a few times. The chain carries TRBV5-6 and TRBJ2-7; 7 nucleotides agree with TRBD2. V lost 2 bases and J lost 5; bases outside the gene matches: 7. There are 14 residues in the CDR3. The V gene's germline CDR1 is SGHDT and CDR2 YYEEEE. The CDR3 coding sequence is TGTGCCAGCAGCTTTGCGGGAGCGACCAACGAGCAGTACTTC. It is translated as CASSFAGATNEQYF.

As concerns this clonotype: At one of its ends the junction is not consistent with the germline gene, which may arise from a read error. This sequence joins TRBV14 and TRBJ1-2; 9 bases fit TRBD1. CDR1 is SGHDN, CDR2 FVKESK, per germline. This CDR3 is built from 13 residues. CDR3 nucleotide sequence: TGTGCCAGCAGCCCGGACAGGGGATATGGCCACACCTTC. Translating gives CASSPDRGYGHTF.

This CDR3 reads CASSYSIIQGANSYEQYF. CDR3 bases: TGTGCCAGCAGTTACTCGATCATACAGGGGGCTAACTCCTACGAGCAGTACTTC. The chain links TRBV2 to TRBJ2-5; TRBD1 matches at 9 bases. The J call may be incorrect, as the DNA end agrees better with TRBJ2-7. CDR1 is SNHLY and CDR2 is FYNNEI in the germline V gene. The CDR3 covers 18 residues.